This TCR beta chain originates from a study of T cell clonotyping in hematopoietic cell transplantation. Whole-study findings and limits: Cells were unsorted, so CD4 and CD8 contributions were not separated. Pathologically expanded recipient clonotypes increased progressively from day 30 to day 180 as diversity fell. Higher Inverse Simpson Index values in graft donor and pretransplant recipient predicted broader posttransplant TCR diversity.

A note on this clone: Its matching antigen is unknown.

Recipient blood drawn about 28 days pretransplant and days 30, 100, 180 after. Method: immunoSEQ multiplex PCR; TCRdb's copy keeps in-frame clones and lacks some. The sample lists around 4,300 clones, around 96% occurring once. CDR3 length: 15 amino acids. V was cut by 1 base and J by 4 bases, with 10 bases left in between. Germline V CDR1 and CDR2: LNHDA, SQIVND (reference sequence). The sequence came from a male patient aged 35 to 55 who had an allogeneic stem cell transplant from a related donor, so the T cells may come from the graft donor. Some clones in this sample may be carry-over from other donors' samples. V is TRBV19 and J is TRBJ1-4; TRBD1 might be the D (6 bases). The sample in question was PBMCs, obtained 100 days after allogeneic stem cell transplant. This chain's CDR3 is CASSIAGTSNEKLFF. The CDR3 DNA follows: TGTGCCAGTAGTATAGCCGGGACAAGTAATGAAAAACTGTTTTTT.